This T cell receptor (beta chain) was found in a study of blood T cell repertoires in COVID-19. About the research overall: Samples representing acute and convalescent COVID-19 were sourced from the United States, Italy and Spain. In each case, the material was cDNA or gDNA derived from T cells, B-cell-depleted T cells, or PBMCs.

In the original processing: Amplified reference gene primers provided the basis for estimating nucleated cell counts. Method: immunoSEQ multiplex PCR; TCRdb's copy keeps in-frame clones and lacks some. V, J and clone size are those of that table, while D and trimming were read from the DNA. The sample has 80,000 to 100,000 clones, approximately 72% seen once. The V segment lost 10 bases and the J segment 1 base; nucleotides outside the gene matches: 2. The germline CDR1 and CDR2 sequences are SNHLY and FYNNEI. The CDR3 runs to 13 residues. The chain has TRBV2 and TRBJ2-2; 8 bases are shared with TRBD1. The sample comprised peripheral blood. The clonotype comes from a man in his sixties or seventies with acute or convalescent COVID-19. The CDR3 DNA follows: TGTGCCATTGACAGGGGGAACACCGGGGAGCTGTTTTTT. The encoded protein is CAIDRGNTGELFF.